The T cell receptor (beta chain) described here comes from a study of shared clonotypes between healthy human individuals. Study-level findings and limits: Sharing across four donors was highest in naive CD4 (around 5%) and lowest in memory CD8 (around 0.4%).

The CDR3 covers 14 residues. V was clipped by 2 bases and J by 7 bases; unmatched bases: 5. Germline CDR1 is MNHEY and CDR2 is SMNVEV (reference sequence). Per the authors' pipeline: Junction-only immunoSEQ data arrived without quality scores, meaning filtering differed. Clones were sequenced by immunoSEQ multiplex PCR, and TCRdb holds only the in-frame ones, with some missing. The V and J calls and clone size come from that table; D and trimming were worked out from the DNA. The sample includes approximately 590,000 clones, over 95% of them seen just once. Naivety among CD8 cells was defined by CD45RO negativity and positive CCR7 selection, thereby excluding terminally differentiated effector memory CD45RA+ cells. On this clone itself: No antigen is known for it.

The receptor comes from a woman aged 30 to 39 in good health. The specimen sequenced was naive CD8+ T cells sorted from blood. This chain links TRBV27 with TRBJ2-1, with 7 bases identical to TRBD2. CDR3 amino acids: CASSLRGLMNEQFF. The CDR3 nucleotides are TGTGCCAGCAGTTTAAGGGGACTAATGAATGAGCAGTTCTTC.